The 28 T cell receptor beta chains in this list originate from one sample, sequenced in a study of cytomegalovirus exposure and HLA in healthy donors. In the PCR, 60 Vbeta and 13 Jbeta primers were used. Produced via immunoSEQ multiplex PCR; TCRdb's table is partial and in-frame only. The sample lists 100,000 to 150,000 clones; about two thirds were seen once. Input material: PBMCs. These receptors were obtained from a human donor in good health.

The CDR3 spells CASTPRSRTGRYSTEAFF. CDR3 DNA sequence: TGTGCCAGCACCCCGCGCTCCAGGACAGGGAGATATAGCACTGAAGCTTTCTTT. V usage is TRBV6-7 and J usage is TRBJ1-1; 8 positions agree with TRBD1. TRBV6-7 is given ORF status, its function remaining uncertain. J gave up 4 bases and V 7 bases, and 20 bases lay outside the gene matches. This CDR3 is built from 18 residues.

The CDR3 loop reads CASAHSRYEQYF. CDR3 coding DNA: TGTGCCAGCGCTCACAGCCGTTACGAGCAGTACTTC. V is TRBV27 and J is TRBJ2-7; D is ambiguous. This CDR3 contains 12 residues. The germline V gene encodes CDR1 MNHEY and CDR2 SMNVEV (reference sequence). V was trimmed by 8 bases and J by 4 bases, leaving 12 bases between them.

The chain links TRBV7-6 to TRBJ1-2, with D uncertain. Germline-derived CDR1 and CDR2 are SGHVS and FNYEAQ. CDR3 length: 14 amino acids. V was pared by 1 base and J by 8 bases, with 14 bases between. The DNA of the CDR3 is TGTGCCAGCAGCTTAGTGGAGGGAGTAGGCGGCTACACCTTC. It specifies CASSLVEGVGGYTF.

This chain connects TRBV29-1 to TRBJ2-1; D unclear. This CDR3 region has 13 residues. With 5 bases removed from V and 3 bases from J, the gap between germline ends came to 11 bases. Germline values: CDR1 SQVTM, CDR2 ANQGSEA. The CDR3 loop reads CSVKSVSYNEQFF. In DNA, the CDR3 is TGCAGCGTTAAGAGCGTTAGCTACAATGAGCAGTTCTTC.

The table lists this clone with a few counts. The chain carries TRBV11-1 and TRBJ2-2; 8 bases agree with TRBD1. The germline V gene encodes CDR1 SGHAT and CDR2 FQDESV (reference sequence). CDR3 length: 15 amino acids. After removal of 0 bases from V and 4 bases from J, the junction contained 1 base not matched to a gene. Here the CDR3 DNA reads TGTGCCAGCAGCTTAGCGCAGGGGGCCACCGGGGAGCTGTTTTTT. Protein product: CASSLAQGATGELFF.

This sequence joins TRBV7-9 and TRBJ1-5; maybe TRBD1 (6 bases). The CDR3 has 14 amino acids. Trimming left V 4 bases short and J 3 bases short, with 10 bases between. Germline V gives CDR1 SEHNR, CDR2 FQNEAQ (reference sequence). The CDR3 is CASSSTGFNQPQHF. CDR3 nucleotide sequence: TGTGCCAGCAGCTCCACAGGGTTCAATCAGCCCCAGCATTTT.

The gene calls are TRBV7-9 and TRBJ2-1; 10 nucleotides line up with TRBD1. Germline V gene data show CDR1 as SEHNR and CDR2 as FQNEAQ (reference sequence). Unmatched junction bases numbered 12, after V lost 5 bases and J lost 8 bases. CDR3 size: 16 residues. In nucleotides, the CDR3 is TGTGCCAGCAGCGGTCCCGGGACAGGGGTGATCCATGAGCAGTTCTTC. Its protein is CASSGPGTGVIHEQFF.

This clone has a single count. The rearrangement uses TRBV9 and TRBJ2-2, with D maybe TRBD2 (7 bases). Germline V CDR1 and CDR2: SGDLS, YYNGEE. The V and J ends lost 4 bases and 5 bases respectively, with 12 bases between them. The CDR3 runs 14 residues. The CDR3 coding sequence is TGTGCCAGCAGCCCCGGGGGGCGAACCGGGGAGCTGTTTTTT. It yields the protein CASSPGGRTGELFF.

The chain carries TRBV2 and TRBJ2-1; 8 bases are a match to TRBD1. V dropped 4 bases and J dropped 8; count of bases not matched to a gene: 10. This CDR3 contains 15 residues. CDR1 is SNHLY and CDR2 is FYNNEI in the germline V gene. The CDR3 DNA reads TGTGCCAGCAGTGTTGGCAGGGGGCGAACAGATGAGCAGTTCTTC. Its protein is CASSVGRGRTDEQFF.

With respect to this clone: No DNA is shown, since the ends of the CDR3 on it are uncertain; the CDR3 is the one TCRdb lists. The chain has TRBV9 and TRBJ2-5; TRBD1, the table's D call, lacks a check against the DNA. With termini counted, the CDR3 has 16 amino acids. Germline CDR1 SGDLS, CDR2 YYNGEE. The CDR3 sequence is CASSAGGQGFLETQYF.

The J gene is TRBJ1-5, the V gene TRBV28, with D possibly matching TRBD1 (6 bases). Per germline, CDR1 MDHEN and CDR2 SYDVKM. V was cut by 6 bases and J by 4 bases, with 13 bases left in between. The CDR3 sequence is 14 residues long. The CDR3 DNA reads TGTGCCAGCAGCCCCGGGGGGCTGAATCAGCCCCAGCATTTT. This translates into CASSPGGLNQPQHF. Based on the CDR3 plus reference TRBV28 and TRBJ1-5, the full variable domain is DVKVTQSSRYLVKRTGEKVFLECVQDMDHENMFWYRQDPGLGLRLIYFSYDVKMKEKGDIPEGYSVSREKKERFSLILESASTNQTSMYLCASSPGGLNQPQHFGDGTRLSIL.

The rearrangement uses TRBV5-1 and TRBJ2-5; tentative D call: TRBD2 (5 bases). The CDR3 spans 17 residues. V was clipped by 4 bases and J by 5 bases, with 24 bases between them. The germline CDR1 and CDR2 sequences are SGHRS and YFSETQ. CDR3 DNA: TGCGCCAGCAGCACTGGAGGTGCGGCAGGCACTAGGGAGACCCAGTACTTC. Amino acids: CASSTGGAAGTRETQYF.

J is TRBJ2-1 and V is TRBV5-1; 12 nucleotides agree with TRBD1. Per the germline V gene, CDR1 is SGHRS and CDR2 is YFSETQ. This CDR3 spans 15 amino acids. Trimming removed 5 bases from V and 4 bases from J; junction bases left unmatched: 4. CDR3 amino acids: CASREGQGAYNEQFF. The CDR3, as DNA: TGCGCCAGCAGGGAGGGACAGGGGGCTTACAATGAGCAGTTCTTC.

This clone was found a few times. This chain's CDR3 is CASNRDRAPREAFF. The CDR3 coding sequence is TGTGCCAGTAACCGGGACAGGGCACCCCGTGAAGCTTTCTTT. This rearrangement joins TRBV19 to TRBJ1-1; TRBD1 agrees at 9 bases. V lost 7 bases, J lost 7 bases, and 10 bases stayed unmatched. There are 14 residues in the CDR3. Per germline, CDR1 LNHDA and CDR2 SQIVND (reference sequence).

The chain has TRBV7-6 and TRBJ2-3, with D perhaps TRBD2 (6 bases). The CDR3 spans 16 residues. Germline values: CDR1 SGHVS, CDR2 FNYEAQ. The V end lost 1 base, the J end lost 0 bases, and 11 bases lay between the germline ends. CDR3 nucleotide sequence: TGTGCCAGCAGCTTAGGGCTAGCGACTAGCACAGATACGCAGTATTTT. Translated: CASSLGLATSTDTQYF.

This chain uses TRBV5-6 with TRBJ2-2; 8 bases map to TRBD1. Germline V gene lookup returns CDR1 SGHDT and CDR2 YYEEEE. Trimming at V came to 3 bases and at J to 2 bases, leaving 6 bases not matched to a gene. The CDR3 has 16 residues. The CDR3 region has the DNA TGTGCCAGCAGCTCCGCGGGACAGGCAAACACCGGGGAGCTGTTTTTT. The encoded protein is CASSSAGQANTGELFF. Full variable domain (rest looked up from reference TRBV5-6 and TRBJ2-2): DAGVTQSPTHLIKTRGQQVTLRCSPKSGHDTVSWYQQALGQGPQFIFQYYEEEERQRGNFPDRFSGHQFPNYSSELNVNALLLGDSALYLCASSSAGQANTGELFFGEGSRLTVL.

The chain employs TRBV5-1 and TRBJ2-7; a possible D gene is TRBD1 (6 bases). CDR1 and CDR2 (germline): SGHRS, YFSETQ. The CDR3 contains 15 residues. V gave up 3 bases and J gave up 3 bases, with 16 bases separating them. The CDR3 reads CASSSGSGEIYEQYF. The CDR3 DNA is TGCGCCAGCAGCTCCGGTTCAGGGGAGATCTACGAGCAGTACTTC. Drawing the rest from reference TRBV5-1 and TRBJ2-7, the complete variable domain is KAGVTQTPRYLIKTRGQQVTLSCSPISGHRSVSWYQQTPGQGLQFLFEYFSETQRNKGNFPGRFSGRQFSNSRSEMNVSTLELGDSALYLCASSSGSGEIYEQYFGPGTRLTVT.

This clone was observed a handful of times. The gene calls are TRBV5-4 and TRBJ1-1; TRBD1 aligns across 7 bases. This CDR3 has 14 amino acids. V shed 0 bases and J 7 bases; nucleotides not matched to a gene: 6. CDR1 SGHNT and CDR2 YYREEE come from the germline V gene (reference sequence). The CDR3 is CASSLAGGRGEAFF. In nucleotides, the CDR3 is TGTGCCAGCAGCTTGGCAGGGGGTCGGGGTGAAGCTTTCTTT.

This clone has just a few counts. This sequence joins TRBV28 and TRBJ2-3, with TRBD1 identical over 9 bases. Germline V gene data show CDR1 as MDHEN and CDR2 as SYDVKM. After removal of 6 bases from V and 4 bases from J, the junction contained 23 bases not matched to a gene. The CDR3 extends over 20 amino acids. CDR3 DNA: TGTGCCAGCAGGAGGCAGCCGATAACAGGGGGCTCTGAGGTGGCAGATACGCAGTATTTT. Residues: CASRRQPITGGSEVADTQYF. The full variable domain, in which reference TRBV28 and TRBJ2-3 provide the parts outside the CDR3, is DVKVTQSSRYLVKRTGEKVFLECVQDMDHENMFWYRQDPGLGLRLIYFSYDVKMKEKGDIPEGYSVSREKKERFSLILESASTNQTSMYLCASRRQPITGGSEVADTQYFGPGTRLTVL.

This chain connects TRBV7-3 to TRBJ2-1, with D maybe TRBD2 (5 bases). Trimming removed 4 bases at V and 0 bases at J, with 10 bases between. Germline V gene data show CDR1 as SGHTA and CDR2 as FQGTGA. There are 15 residues in the CDR3. The DNA of the CDR3 is TGTGCCAGCAGCTCAGAAGCGGCCTCCTACAATGAGCAGTTCTTC. Residues: CASSSEAASYNEQFF.

The chain couples TRBV7-2 to TRBJ2-1; D gene ambiguous. The germline CDR1 and CDR2 sequences are SGHTA and FQGNSA. This CDR3 comprises 14 residues. Trimming removed 1 base at V and 4 bases at J, with 8 bases between. Written as DNA, the CDR3 is TGTGCCAGCAGCTTAGGTGCAGTGTACAATGAGCAGTTCTTC. Its protein is CASSLGAVYNEQFF.

The chain couples TRBV5-1 to TRBJ2-1; D might be TRBD1 (6 bases). This CDR3 is built from 16 residues. The germline V gene encodes CDR1 SGHRS and CDR2 YFSETQ. V was cut by 4 bases and J by 3 bases, with 17 bases left in between. DNA of the CDR3: TGCGCCAGCAGCCCCCGGTCAGGGGTGGGCTACAATGAGCAGTTCTTC. Translation: CASSPRSGVGYNEQFF.

This chain joins TRBV6-5 and TRBJ2-5; a weak D match, TRBD1 (6 bases). Trimming shortened V by 6 bases and J by 5 bases, and 10 bases separated the two germline ends. CDR1 and CDR2 (germline): MNHEY, SVGAGI. The CDR3 covers 12 residues. The CDR3 loop is CASSQGLETQYF. The CDR3 DNA reads TGTGCCAGCAGCCAGGGGTTGGAGACCCAGTACTTC.

The chain combines TRBV7-3 with TRBJ2-5; TRBD2 is a possible D gene (7 bases). Trimming left V 8 bases short and J 2 bases short, with 24 bases between. Germline loops: CDR1 SGHTA, CDR2 FQGTGA. The CDR3 spans 17 residues. CDR3 protein: CASPDFRGGGLQETQYF. CDR3 coding DNA: TGTGCCAGCCCCGATTTTCGGGGAGGGGGACTACAAGAGACCCAGTACTTC. Variable domain in full (rest from reference TRBV7-3 and TRBJ2-5): GAGVSQTPSNKVTEKGKYVELRCDPISGHTALYWYRQSLGQGPEFLIYFQGTGAADDSGLPNDRFFAVRPEGSVSTLKIQRTERGDSAVYLCASPDFRGGGLQETQYFGPGTRLLVL.

This clone came up a few times. The V and J genes are TRBV19 and TRBJ1-1; possibly TRBD1 for D (5 bases). In germline, CDR1 is LNHDA, CDR2 SQIVND (reference sequence). Trimming removed 9 bases at V and 4 bases at J, with 18 bases between. The CDR3 loop spans 14 amino acids. In DNA, the CDR3 is TGTGCCAGCACAAGAATGACCACAGGCACTGAAGCTTTCTTT. Translating it yields CASTRMTTGTEAFF.

The chain couples TRBV5-1 to TRBJ2-7; TRBD1 matches 10 bases. Germline-derived CDR1 and CDR2 are SGHRS and YFSETQ. The CDR3 is 18 amino acids. The trim removed 4 bases at V and 1 base at J, leaving 14 bases unmatched. CDR3 DNA sequence: TGCGCCAGCAGCCACACCGGGACAGGGGAAGGTTTGTCCTACGAGCAGTACTTC. Its translation: CASSHTGTGEGLSYEQYF.

This clone was seen a handful of times. V gene TRBV27 combines with J gene TRBJ1-2, with TRBD1 identical over 11 bases. This CDR3 comprises 14 residues. Germline trimming cut 7 bases from V and 8 bases from J; bases unmatched to any gene: 9. Germline V gene sequence: CDR1 MNHEY, CDR2 SMNVEV (reference sequence). The DNA for the CDR3 is TGTGCCAGCACCAAAACCGGGACAGGGGGGGGCTACACCTTC. Protein sequence: CASTKTGTGGGYTF.

V gene TRBV6-6 combines with J gene TRBJ1-2, with 7 bases lining up with TRBD1. This CDR3 is 14 amino acids long. Germline V lookup: CDR1 MNHNY, CDR2 SVGAGI (reference sequence). With 6 bases clipped from V and 2 bases from J, the junction kept 6 bases outside the gene matches. CDR3 region: CASSPTGANYGYTF. For the CDR3, the DNA is TGTGCCAGCAGCCCCACAGGGGCAAACTATGGCTACACCTTC.